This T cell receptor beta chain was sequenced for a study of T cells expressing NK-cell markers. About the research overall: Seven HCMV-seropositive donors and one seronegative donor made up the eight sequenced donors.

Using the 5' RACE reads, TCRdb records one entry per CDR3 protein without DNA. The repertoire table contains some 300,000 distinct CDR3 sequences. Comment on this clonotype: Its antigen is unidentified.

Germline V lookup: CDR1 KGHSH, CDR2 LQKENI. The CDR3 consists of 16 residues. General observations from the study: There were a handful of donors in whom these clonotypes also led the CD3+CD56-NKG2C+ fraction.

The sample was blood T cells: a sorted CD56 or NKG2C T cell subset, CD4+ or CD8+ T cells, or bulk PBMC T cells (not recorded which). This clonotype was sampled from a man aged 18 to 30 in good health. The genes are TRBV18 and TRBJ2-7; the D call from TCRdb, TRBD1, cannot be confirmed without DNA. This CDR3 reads CASSPAGTGFSYEQYF. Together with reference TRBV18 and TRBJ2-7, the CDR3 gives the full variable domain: NAGVMQNPRHLVRRRGQEARLRCSPMKGHSHVYWYRQLPEEGLKFMVYLQKENIIDESGMPKERFSAEFPKEGPSILRIQQVVRGDSAAYFCASSPAGTGFSYEQYFGPGTRLTVT.